This TCR beta chain was documented in a study of response to subunit inactivated influenza vaccine. V gave up 7 bases and J gave up 7 bases, with 14 bases separating them. This CDR3 contains 12 residues. TCRdb re-called the RT-PCR reads with MiXCR, one entry per CDR3 protein. Altogether about 540,000 distinct CDR3 sequences are present, approximately 20% being singletons, with the ten largest covering about 3%. The same specimen was also included in a second study, on T cells expressing NK-cell markers. From that second work: With UMIs, 5'RACE template switching was used to make TCR beta cDNA.

The chain joins TRBV12-3 or TRBV12-4 to TRBJ2-7; D uncertain. This clonotype originated in a man between 45 and 60 years old who received an inactivated influenza vaccine. This material consisted of CD4+ T cells sorted from PBMCs, taken roughly 13 days after vaccination. CDR3 in amino acids: CASTLTGIEQYF. DNA of the CDR3: TGTGCCAGCACCTTAACGGGTATTGAGCAGTACTTC.